The T cell receptor beta chain under discussion was sequenced for a study of spatial heterogeneity in lung cancer (dated by TCRdb to the late 2010s). About the investigation overall: Samples were obtained from approximately 70 patients with early-stage, untreated non-small cell lung cancer from the lung TRACERx cohort. Follow-up PBMC samples were sequenced whenever the samples were available, and the median time to follow-up was 2 to 3 years after resection. The study linked features of the TCR repertoire to counts of nonsynonymous mutations, which were determined by whole-exome sequencing of tumor tissue. In the raw uncorrected reads, each unique combination of TCR and UMI appeared on average more than ten times. Beta-chain transcripts were consistently detected in greater numbers than alpha-chain transcripts, which likely reflects a higher abundance of beta-chain transcripts. In non-small cell lung cancer, the study quantitatively compared TCR alpha and beta repertoires across several tumor regions, matched nontumor lung, and blood. At surgery, both alpha and beta chains were TCR-sequenced in 220 tumor regions, 63 to 80 matched nontumor lung samples and 56 PBMC samples. Study-wide findings and limitations: Ubiquitous expanded tumor TCRs were found in blood more often at tumor resection than at routine follow-up. Only 14 patients were included in the comparisons of baseline and follow-up blood repertoires. Additional single-cell paired TCR alpha and beta sequencing was considered necessary to confirm, at a functional level, the hypothesis that regional TCRs recognize regional mutations.

At the junction V is shortened by 5 bases and J by 2 bases, with 10 bases in between. Inclusive of the bounding cysteine and phenylalanine, the CDR3 is 14 residues long. Left in the record is the CDR3 DNA by itself, 42 bases read in frame from the first base. From the germline V gene (reference sequence), CDR1 is LNHDA and CDR2 is SQIVND. The table lists this clonotype with many counts. What this receptor recognizes is not known. Base-call qualities are not available, and no considerably larger clone is one nucleotide away. Library construction relied on 5' RACE. Reads for this sample came from a NextSeq 500. The TCR library protocol attached a unique molecular identifier to each TCR cDNA molecule to allow correction of PCR and sequencing errors. As for how the authors treated the data: TCR identification, UMI-based error correction and CDR3 extraction were performed with Decombinator tools. Expanded TCRs were defined as those above a frequency of 2 per 1,000, corresponding to the top 1% of the tumor frequency distribution. Rényi diversity was computed with the R vegan package after subsampling each repertoire 100 times to 5,000 TCRs. CDR3 similarity networks were built from amino acid triplet string-kernel similarity, with CDR3s being connected when pairwise similarity was above 0.82. Using fastp at Q25 and MiXCR, TCRdb reprocessed the public reads and kept productive beta chains. Records with the same CDR3 protein are collapsed into one entry carrying the most frequent genes and DNA. These V and J calls originate from TCRdb's pipeline instead of the authors' own analysis. Here the sample has 50,000 to 60,000 distinct CDR3 sequences; about 7.4% occur a single time. The ten most abundant clones make up approximately 40% of the sample.

The meaning of the sample's time point label: blood at routine non-recurrence follow-up after resection. For TCR sequencing, whole RNA was extracted from tumor and nontumor lung tissue, or from cryopreserved PBMC samples, and no cell sorting was done. Patients were selected for TCR sequencing only if sufficient RNA was available from at least two tumor regions. The origin of this receptor is a female donor with early-stage non-small cell lung cancer. The sequences come from PBMCs, collected at follow-up. The V gene is TRBV19 and the J gene is TRBJ2-4; 6 matching bases give a weak D call of TRBD1. For the CDR3, the sequence is CASSAGDSKNIQYF. The DNA is TGTGCCAGTAGTGCAGGGGATTCCAAAAACATTCAGTACTTC.